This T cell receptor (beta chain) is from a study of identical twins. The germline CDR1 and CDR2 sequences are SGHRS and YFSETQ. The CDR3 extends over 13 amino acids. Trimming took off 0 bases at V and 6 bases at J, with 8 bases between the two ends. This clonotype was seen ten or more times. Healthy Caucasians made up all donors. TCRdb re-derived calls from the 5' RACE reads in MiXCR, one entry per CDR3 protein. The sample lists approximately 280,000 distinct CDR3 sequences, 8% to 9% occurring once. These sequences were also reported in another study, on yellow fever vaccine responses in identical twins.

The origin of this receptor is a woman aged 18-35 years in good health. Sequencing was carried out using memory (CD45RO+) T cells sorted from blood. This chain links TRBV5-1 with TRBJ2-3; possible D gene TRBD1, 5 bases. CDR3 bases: TGCGCCAGCAGCTTGGGGGGCCAGGATACGCAGTATTTT. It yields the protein CASSLGGQDTQYF.